Listed below are T cell receptor beta chains from one sample, sequenced in a study of OX40 agonist ivuxolimab in advanced cancers. This table comes from immunoSEQ multiplex PCR, and its TCRdb copy is limited to in-frame clones, with some not included. The table records roughly 80,000 clones, 75% to 90% of them present only once. The starting material was CD4+ or CD8+ T cells sorted from blood, obtained in a trial of the OX40 agonist ivuxolimab. The receptors come from an adult with an advanced solid tumor such as melanoma, head and neck, liver or kidney cancer. Each CDR3 is given with its conserved first and last residue. D genes are given only for firm matches. Clone size appears in some rows only: once, few, many, or a class for an expanded clone.

d_call: TRBD2; clone_size: few; j_call: TRBJ2-1; v_call: TRBV7-2; cdr3_aa: CASSLSLAGGANEQFF; cdr3_nt: TGTGCCAGCAGCTTATCCCTAGCGGGGGGGGCCAATGAGCAGTTCTTC
d_call: TRBD1; clone_size: NA; j_call: TRBJ2-7; v_call: TRBV6-6; cdr3_aa: CASSLRQGGAYEQYF; cdr3_nt: TGTGCCAGCAGTCTGAGACAGGGTGGGGCCTACGAGCAGTACTTC
d_call: NA; clone_size: few; j_call: TRBJ1-2; v_call: TRBV28; cdr3_aa: CASSLPNPYGYTF; cdr3_nt: TGTGCCAGCAGTCTCCCGAACCCGTATGGCTACACCTTC
d_call: NA; clone_size: NA; j_call: TRBJ1-3; v_call: TRBV12-5; cdr3_aa: CASGLVIGFSGNTIYF; cdr3_nt: TGTGCTAGTGGTTTGGTAATTGGGTTCTCTGGAAACACCATATATTTT
d_call: NA; clone_size: NA; j_call: TRBJ2-3; v_call: TRBV19; cdr3_aa: CASSIWYTDTQYF; cdr3_nt: TGTGCCAGTAGTATCTGGTACACAGATACGCAGTATTTT
d_call: TRBD1; clone_size: NA; j_call: TRBJ2-7; v_call: TRBV5-1; cdr3_aa: CASGVMGQGGDEQYF; cdr3_nt: TGCGCCAGCGGGGTAATGGGACAGGGGGGTGACGAGCAGTACTTC
d_call: NA; clone_size: NA; j_call: TRBJ1-5; v_call: TRBV5-1; cdr3_aa: CASSWNGQDNQPQHF; cdr3_nt: TGCGCCAGCAGCTGGAATGGCCAGGATAATCAGCCCCAGCATTTT
d_call: NA; clone_size: once; j_call: TRBJ1-1; v_call: TRBV14; cdr3_aa: CASSQGNTREAFF; cdr3_nt: TGTGCCAGCAGCCAGGGTAACACGAGAGAAGCTTTCTTT
d_call: NA; clone_size: NA; j_call: TRBJ2-1; v_call: TRBV5-1; cdr3_aa: CASSPRGGQRASYNEQFF; cdr3_nt: TGCGCCAGCAGTCCGAGGGGCGGGCAAAGAGCCTCCTACAATGAGCAGTTCTTC
d_call: NA; clone_size: NA; j_call: TRBJ1-6; v_call: TRBV30; cdr3_aa: CAWKTERSPLHF; cdr3_nt: TGTGCCTGGAAAACTGAGAGGTCACCCCTCCACTTT
d_call: NA; clone_size: NA; j_call: TRBJ1-6; v_call: TRBV2; cdr3_aa: CASRANMRSAYNSPLHF; cdr3_nt: TGTGCCAGCAGGGCTAACATGAGGTCCGCCTATAATTCACCCCTCCACTTT
d_call: NA; clone_size: NA; j_call: TRBJ1-6; v_call: TRBV2; cdr3_aa: CASRGGVTPLHF; cdr3_nt: TGTGCCAGCAGGGGGGGCGTAACACCCCTCCACTTT
d_call: NA; clone_size: NA; j_call: TRBJ2-4; v_call: TRBV9; cdr3_aa: CASSPGVAGSLQYF; cdr3_nt: TGTGCCAGCAGCCCAGGGGTAGCGGGCTCTCTCCAGTACTTC
d_call: NA; clone_size: NA; j_call: TRBJ2-7; v_call: TRBV5-1; cdr3_aa: CASSLQHGRAYEQYF; cdr3_nt: TGCGCCAGCAGCTTGCAACACGGTAGAGCCTACGAGCAGTACTTC
d_call: TRBD2; clone_size: NA; j_call: TRBJ2-7; v_call: TRBV27; cdr3_aa: CASSPSTSGGANEQYF; cdr3_nt: TGTGCCAGCAGTCCGTCTACTAGCGGGGGGGCCAACGAGCAGTACTTC
d_call: TRBD1; clone_size: NA; j_call: TRBJ1-2; v_call: TRBV18; cdr3_aa: CASSPGQTRGYGYTF; cdr3_nt: TGTGCCAGCTCACCGGGACAGACGAGGGGTTATGGCTACACCTTC
d_call: NA; clone_size: once; j_call: TRBJ2-3; v_call: TRBV10-3; cdr3_aa: CAISGRGSSTDTQYF; cdr3_nt: TGTGCCATCAGTGGCAGAGGGAGCAGCACAGATACGCAGTATTTT
d_call: NA; clone_size: once; j_call: TRBJ2-3; v_call: TRBV29-1; cdr3_aa: CSVEYRATDTQYF; cdr3_nt: TGCAGCGTTGAATATAGGGCTACAGATACGCAGTATTTT
d_call: NA; clone_size: NA; j_call: TRBJ2-7; v_call: TRBV5-1; cdr3_aa: CASSLTDSYEQYF; cdr3_nt: TGCGCCAGCAGCTTGACAGACTCCTACGAGCAGTACTTC
d_call: NA; clone_size: NA; j_call: TRBJ1-3; v_call: TRBV7-2; cdr3_aa: CASSARDTGNTIYF; cdr3_nt: TGTGCCAGCAGCGCCCGGGACACAGGAAACACCATATATTTT
d_call: NA; clone_size: once; j_call: TRBJ2-7; v_call: TRBV6-5; cdr3_aa: CASSYDSSYEQYF; cdr3_nt: TGTGCCAGCAGTTACGACAGCTCCTACGAGCAGTACTTC
d_call: TRBD2; clone_size: NA; j_call: TRBJ2-3; v_call: TRBV11-3; cdr3_aa: CASSLVAGTTDTQYF; cdr3_nt: TGTGCCAGCAGCTTAGTAGCGGGAACCACAGATACGCAGTATTTT
d_call: TRBD2; clone_size: NA; j_call: TRBJ2-7; v_call: TRBV7-2; cdr3_aa: CASSLVGSGVSYEQYF; cdr3_nt: TGTGCCAGCAGCTTAGTAGGTAGCGGGGTTTCCTACGAGCAGTACTTC
d_call: NA; clone_size: NA; j_call: TRBJ1-5; v_call: TRBV4-2; cdr3_aa: CASSQDSSLNQPQHF; cdr3_nt: TGTGCCAGCAGCCAAGACAGTAGTTTAAATCAGCCCCAGCATTTT
d_call: TRBD1; clone_size: NA; j_call: TRBJ1-2; v_call: TRBV4-3; cdr3_aa: CASSQAKGTGLHGYTF; cdr3_nt: TGCGCCAGCAGCCAAGCTAAGGGGACAGGGCTCCATGGCTACACCTTC
d_call: NA; clone_size: NA; j_call: TRBJ1-2; v_call: TRBV4-1; cdr3_aa: CASSHGGHNYGYTF; cdr3_nt: TGCGCCAGCAGCCACGGGGGTCACAACTATGGCTACACCTTC
d_call: NA; clone_size: NA; j_call: TRBJ1-3; v_call: TRBV11-2; cdr3_aa: CASSLLWSGNTIYF; cdr3_nt: TGTGCCAGCAGCTTATTATGGTCTGGAAACACCATATATTTT
d_call: NA; clone_size: NA; j_call: TRBJ1-6; v_call: TRBV9; cdr3_aa: CASSGPLFAYNSPLHF; cdr3_nt: TGTGCCAGCAGCGGACCTCTTTTCGCCTATAATTCACCCCTCCACTTT
d_call: TRBD1; clone_size: NA; j_call: TRBJ2-3; v_call: TRBV7-2; cdr3_aa: CASSLQGAGDTQYF; cdr3_nt: TGTGCCAGCAGCTTACAGGGGGCCGGGGATACGCAGTATTTT
d_call: NA; clone_size: NA; j_call: TRBJ2-1; v_call: TRBV7-3; cdr3_aa: CASSPTAGYDEQFF; cdr3_nt: TGTGCCAGCAGCCCCACCGCAGGGTACGATGAGCAGTTCTTC
d_call: TRBD2; clone_size: NA; j_call: TRBJ2-1; v_call: TRBV27; cdr3_aa: CASSPTGKRLAGGRLGNEQFF; cdr3_nt: TGTGCCAGCAGTCCTACGGGGAAGCGACTAGCGGGAGGTAGGCTAGGCAATGAGCAGTTCTTC
d_call: NA; clone_size: NA; j_call: TRBJ1-1; v_call: TRBV20-1; cdr3_aa: CRGEGLTEAFF; cdr3_nt: TGCAGGGGTGAAGGGCTCACTGAAGCTTTCTTT
d_call: TRBD1; clone_size: NA; j_call: TRBJ2-1; v_call: TRBV28; cdr3_aa: CASSLGRWDRVFF; cdr3_nt: TGTGCCAGCAGTTTAGGGCGGTGGGACAGGGTTTTCTTC
d_call: NA; clone_size: NA; j_call: TRBJ1-6; v_call: TRBV4-3; cdr3_aa: CASSQEAGIAYNSPLHF; cdr3_nt: TGCGCCAGCAGCCAAGAAGCGGGAATTGCCTATAATTCACCCCTCCACTTT
d_call: NA; clone_size: NA; j_call: TRBJ2-3; v_call: TRBV6-5; cdr3_aa: CASSYSPVQTQYF; cdr3_nt: TGTGCCAGCAGTTACTCGCCCGTACAAACGCAGTATTTT
d_call: NA; clone_size: NA; j_call: TRBJ1-5; v_call: TRBV6-6; cdr3_aa: CASSYSHETVNQPQHF; cdr3_nt: TGTGCCAGCAGTTACTCCCACGAGACAGTTAATCAGCCCCAGCATTTT
d_call: TRBD1; clone_size: NA; j_call: TRBJ1-1; v_call: TRBV10-3; cdr3_aa: CAISGNPDRAASLNTEAFF; cdr3_nt: TGTGCCATCAGCGGAAATCCCGACAGGGCAGCGTCTCTGAACACTGAAGCTTTCTTT
d_call: NA; clone_size: NA; j_call: TRBJ1-3; v_call: TRBV7-9; cdr3_aa: CASSSARTAGNTIYF; cdr3_nt: TGTGCCAGCAGCTCCGCACGGACCGCTGGAAACACCATATATTTT
d_call: TRBD1; clone_size: NA; j_call: TRBJ2-2; v_call: TRBV6-6; cdr3_aa: CASRQWAGGTTGELFF; cdr3_nt: TGTGCCAGCAGGCAATGGGCAGGGGGAACGACCGGGGAGCTGTTTTTT
d_call: NA; clone_size: few; j_call: TRBJ2-3; v_call: TRBV9; cdr3_aa: CASSAWTNTDTQYF; cdr3_nt: TGTGCCAGCAGCGCCTGGACTAACACAGATACGCAGTATTTT
d_call: TRBD2; clone_size: NA; j_call: TRBJ2-5; v_call: TRBV9; cdr3_aa: CASSVGLSGGIQETQYF; cdr3_nt: TGTGCCAGCAGCGTAGGTTTAAGCGGGGGAATTCAAGAGACCCAGTACTTC
d_call: TRBD1; clone_size: NA; j_call: TRBJ1-2; v_call: TRBV18; cdr3_aa: CASSPLTGGDSGYTF; cdr3_nt: TGTGCCAGCTCACCGCTGACAGGGGGCGATAGTGGCTACACCTTC
d_call: NA; clone_size: once; j_call: TRBJ2-7; v_call: TRBV6-5; cdr3_aa: CASGSWEGGEQYF; cdr3_nt: TGTGCCAGCGGGTCCTGGGAGGGGGGCGAGCAGTACTTC
d_call: NA; clone_size: NA; j_call: TRBJ1-2; v_call: TRBV11-2; cdr3_aa: CASSSWGSSNYGYTF; cdr3_nt: TGTGCCAGCAGCTCATGGGGGTCCAGTAACTATGGCTACACCTTC
d_call: NA; clone_size: NA; j_call: TRBJ2-1; v_call: TRBV6-1; cdr3_aa: CASSEAVGFFSYNEQFF; cdr3_nt: TGTGCCAGCAGTGAAGCGGTGGGTTTTTTCTCCTACAATGAGCAGTTCTTC
d_call: NA; clone_size: NA; j_call: TRBJ1-4; v_call: TRBV27; cdr3_aa: CASSTNPSKEGAEQKLFF; cdr3_nt: TGTGCCAGCAGTACGAACCCCTCAAAGGAGGGCGCAGAGCAAAAACTGTTTTTT
d_call: NA; clone_size: NA; j_call: TRBJ2-3; v_call: TRBV19; cdr3_aa: CASNEISGGTDTQYF; cdr3_nt: TGTGCCAGTAATGAGATTTCAGGGGGCACAGATACGCAGTATTTT
d_call: NA; clone_size: NA; j_call: TRBJ2-2; v_call: TRBV6-4; cdr3_aa: CASSDSPGKNTGELFF; cdr3_nt: TGTGCCAGCAGTGACTCGCCAGGGAAAAACACCGGGGAGCTGTTTTTT
d_call: NA; clone_size: NA; j_call: TRBJ1-5; v_call: TRBV30; cdr3_aa: CAWSLNGGDQPQHF; cdr3_nt: TGTGCCTGGAGTCTCAACGGGGGGGATCAGCCCCAGCATTTT
d_call: NA; clone_size: few; j_call: TRBJ1-1; v_call: TRBV5-8; cdr3_aa: CASSLFQGLNTEAFF; cdr3_nt: TGTGCCAGCAGCTTGTTCCAGGGATTGAACACTGAAGCTTTCTTT
d_call: NA; clone_size: NA; j_call: TRBJ1-1; v_call: TRBV30; cdr3_aa: CAWNRESTEAFF; cdr3_nt: TGTGCCTGGAACAGGGAGAGCACTGAAGCTTTCTTT
d_call: NA; clone_size: NA; j_call: TRBJ2-7; v_call: TRBV5-1; cdr3_aa: CASSLVPGTYEQYF; cdr3_nt: TGCGCCAGCAGCTTGGTACCAGGGACCTACGAGCAGTACTTC
d_call: NA; clone_size: NA; j_call: TRBJ1-1; v_call: TRBV12-5; cdr3_aa: CASGLVQAHLNTEAFF; cdr3_nt: TGTGCTAGTGGTTTGGTACAAGCACACCTGAACACTGAAGCTTTCTTT
d_call: TRBD1; clone_size: NA; j_call: TRBJ1-1; v_call: TRBV10-3; cdr3_aa: CAISGTGLTTEAFF; cdr3_nt: TGTGCCATCAGTGGGACAGGACTGACCACTGAAGCTTTCTTT
d_call: TRBD2; clone_size: NA; j_call: TRBJ2-1; v_call: TRBV9; cdr3_aa: CASSVEAGGYNEQFF; cdr3_nt: TGTGCCAGCAGCGTAGAGGCGGGGGGGTACAATGAGCAGTTCTTC
d_call: NA; clone_size: once; j_call: TRBJ1-2; v_call: TRBV6-5; cdr3_aa: CASTPSGRGSYGYTF; cdr3_nt: TGTGCCAGCACCCCCTCGGGCAGGGGAAGCTATGGCTACACCTTC
d_call: NA; clone_size: NA; j_call: TRBJ2-7; v_call: TRBV5-8; cdr3_aa: CASSLSDIKQYF; cdr3_nt: TGTGCCAGCAGCTTGAGCGACATTAAGCAGTACTTC
d_call: NA; clone_size: NA; j_call: TRBJ2-2; v_call: TRBV2; cdr3_aa: CASSWGSTGELFF; cdr3_nt: TGTGCCAGCAGTTGGGGCAGCACCGGGGAGCTGTTTTTT
d_call: NA; clone_size: NA; j_call: TRBJ2-7; v_call: TRBV11-2; cdr3_aa: CASSLGVLGEQYF; cdr3_nt: TGTGCCAGCAGCTTAGGGGTGCTGGGCGAGCAGTACTTC
d_call: TRBD1; clone_size: once; j_call: TRBJ1-2; v_call: TRBV6-5; cdr3_aa: CASSYVDRGGGYTF; cdr3_nt: TGTGCCAGCAGTTACGTCGACAGGGGTGGTGGCTACACCTTC